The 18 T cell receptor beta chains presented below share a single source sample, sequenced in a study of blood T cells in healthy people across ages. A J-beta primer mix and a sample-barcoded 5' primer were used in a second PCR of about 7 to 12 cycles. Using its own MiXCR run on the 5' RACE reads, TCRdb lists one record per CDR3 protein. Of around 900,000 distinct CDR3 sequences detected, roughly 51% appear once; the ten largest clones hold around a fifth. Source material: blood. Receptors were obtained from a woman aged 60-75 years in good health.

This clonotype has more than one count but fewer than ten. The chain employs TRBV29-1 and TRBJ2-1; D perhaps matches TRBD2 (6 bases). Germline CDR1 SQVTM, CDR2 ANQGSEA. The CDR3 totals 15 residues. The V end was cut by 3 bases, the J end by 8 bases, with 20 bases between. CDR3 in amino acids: CSVDLLLAGRDEQFF. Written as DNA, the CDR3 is TGCAGCGTTGATTTATTACTAGCCGGACGGGATGAGCAGTTCTTC.

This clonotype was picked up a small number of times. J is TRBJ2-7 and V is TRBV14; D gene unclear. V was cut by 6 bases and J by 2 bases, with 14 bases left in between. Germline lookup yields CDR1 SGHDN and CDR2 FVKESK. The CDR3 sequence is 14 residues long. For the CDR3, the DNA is TGTGCCAGCAGTCCCGTGGCTTACGCCTACGAGCAGTACTTC. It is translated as CASSPVAYAYEQYF.

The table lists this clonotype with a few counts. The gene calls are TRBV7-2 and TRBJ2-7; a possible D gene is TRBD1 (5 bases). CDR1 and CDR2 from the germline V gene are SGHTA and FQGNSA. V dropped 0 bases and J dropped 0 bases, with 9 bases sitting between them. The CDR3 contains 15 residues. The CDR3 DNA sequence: TGTGCCAGCAGCTTAGCGGACATCCGCTCCTACGAGCAGTACTTC. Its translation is CASSLADIRSYEQYF.

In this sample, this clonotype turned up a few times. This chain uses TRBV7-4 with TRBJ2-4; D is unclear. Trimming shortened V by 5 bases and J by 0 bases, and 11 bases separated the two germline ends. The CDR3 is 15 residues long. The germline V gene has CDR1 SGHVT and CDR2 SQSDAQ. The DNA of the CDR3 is TGTGCCAGCAGCCCAACAAGGCTAGCCAAAAACATTCAGTACTTC. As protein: CASSPTRLAKNIQYF.

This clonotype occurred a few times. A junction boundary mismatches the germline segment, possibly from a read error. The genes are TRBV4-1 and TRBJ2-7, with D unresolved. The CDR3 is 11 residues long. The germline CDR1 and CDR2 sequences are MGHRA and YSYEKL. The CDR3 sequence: CASSQAAEQYF. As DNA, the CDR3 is TGCGCCAGCAGTCAAGCAGCCGAGCAGTACTTC.

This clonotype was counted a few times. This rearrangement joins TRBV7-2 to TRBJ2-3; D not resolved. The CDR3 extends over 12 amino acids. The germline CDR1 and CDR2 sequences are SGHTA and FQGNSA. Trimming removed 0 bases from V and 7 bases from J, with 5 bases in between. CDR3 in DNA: TGTGCCAGCAGCTTAGCGGCGAATACGCAGTATTTT. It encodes CASSLAANTQYF.

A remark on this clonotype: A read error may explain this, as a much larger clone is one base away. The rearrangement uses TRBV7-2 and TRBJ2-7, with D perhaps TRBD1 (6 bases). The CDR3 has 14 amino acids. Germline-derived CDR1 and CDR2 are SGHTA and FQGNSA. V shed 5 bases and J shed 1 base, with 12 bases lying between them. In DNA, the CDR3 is TGTGCCAGCAGCGTTCTGGGGGCTTCCTACGAGCAGTACTTC. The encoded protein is CASSVLGASYEQYF.

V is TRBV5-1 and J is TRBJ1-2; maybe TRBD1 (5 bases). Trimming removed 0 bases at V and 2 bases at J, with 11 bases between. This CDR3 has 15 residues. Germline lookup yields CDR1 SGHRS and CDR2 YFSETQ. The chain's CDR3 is CASSLAIGANYGYTF. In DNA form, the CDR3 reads TGCGCCAGCAGCTTGGCGATTGGGGCCAACTATGGCTACACCTTC.

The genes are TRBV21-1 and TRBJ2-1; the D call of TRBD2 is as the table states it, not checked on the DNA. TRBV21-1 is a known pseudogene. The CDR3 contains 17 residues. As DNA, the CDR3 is TGTGCCAGCAGCAACCCGCCTAGCGGGGAGGGACGGTCTGAGCAGTTCTTC. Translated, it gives CASSNPPSGEGRSEQFF.

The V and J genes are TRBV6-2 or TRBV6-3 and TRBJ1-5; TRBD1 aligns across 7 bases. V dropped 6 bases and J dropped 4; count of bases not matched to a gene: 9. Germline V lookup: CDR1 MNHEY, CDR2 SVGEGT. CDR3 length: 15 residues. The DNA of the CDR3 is TGTGCCAGCAGCCCAAGACAGGGAGTAAATCAGCCCCAGCATTTT. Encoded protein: CASSPRQGVNQPQHF.

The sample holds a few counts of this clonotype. CDR3 sequence (DNA): TGCGCCAGCAGCCAGTCAGGCACCCCCACAGATACGCAGTATTTT. It codes for CASSQSGTPTDTQYF. V is TRBV4-3 and J is TRBJ2-3; D unresolved. V lost 3 bases and J lost 2, with 12 bases in between. Germline loops: CDR1 LGHNA, CDR2 YSLEER. This CDR3 has 15 amino acids.

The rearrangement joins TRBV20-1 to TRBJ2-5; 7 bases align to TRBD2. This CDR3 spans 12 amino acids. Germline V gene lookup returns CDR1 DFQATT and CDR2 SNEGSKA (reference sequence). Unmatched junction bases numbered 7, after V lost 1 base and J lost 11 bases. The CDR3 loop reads CSARGTSTEQYF. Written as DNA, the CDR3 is TGCAGTGCTAGAGGGACTAGTACTGAGCAGTACTTC.

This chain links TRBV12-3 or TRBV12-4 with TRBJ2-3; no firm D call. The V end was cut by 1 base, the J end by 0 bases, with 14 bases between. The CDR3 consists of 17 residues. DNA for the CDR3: TGTGCCAGCAGTTTAGTGCCGTGGGCAGGCAGCACAGATACGCAGTATTTT. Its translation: CASSLVPWAGSTDTQYF.

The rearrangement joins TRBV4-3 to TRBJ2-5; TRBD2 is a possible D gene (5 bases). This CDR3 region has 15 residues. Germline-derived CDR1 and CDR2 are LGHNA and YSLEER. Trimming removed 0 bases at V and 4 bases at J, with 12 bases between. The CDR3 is CASSQDAFGVETQYF. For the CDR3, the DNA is TGCGCCAGCAGCCAAGATGCTTTCGGGGTAGAGACCCAGTACTTC.

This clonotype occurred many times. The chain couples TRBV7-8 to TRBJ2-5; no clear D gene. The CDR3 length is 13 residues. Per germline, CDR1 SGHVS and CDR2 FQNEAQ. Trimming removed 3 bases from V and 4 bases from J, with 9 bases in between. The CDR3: CASSFKRTETQYF. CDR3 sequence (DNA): TGTGCCAGCAGCTTTAAGCGTACAGAGACCCAGTACTTC.

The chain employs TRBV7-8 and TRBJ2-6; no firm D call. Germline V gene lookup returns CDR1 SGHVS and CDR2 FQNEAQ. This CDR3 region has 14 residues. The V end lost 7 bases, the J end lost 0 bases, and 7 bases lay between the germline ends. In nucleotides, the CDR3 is TGTGCCAGCATGTTCGCCTCTGGGGCCAACGTCCTGACTTTC. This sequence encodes CASMFASGANVLTF.

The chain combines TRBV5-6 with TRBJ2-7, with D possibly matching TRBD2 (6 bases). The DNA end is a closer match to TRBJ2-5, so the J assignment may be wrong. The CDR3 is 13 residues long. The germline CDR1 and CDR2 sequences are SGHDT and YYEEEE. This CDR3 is CASSPNGGATQYF. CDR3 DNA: TGTGCCAGCAGCCCCAACGGAGGGGCGACCCAGTACTTC.

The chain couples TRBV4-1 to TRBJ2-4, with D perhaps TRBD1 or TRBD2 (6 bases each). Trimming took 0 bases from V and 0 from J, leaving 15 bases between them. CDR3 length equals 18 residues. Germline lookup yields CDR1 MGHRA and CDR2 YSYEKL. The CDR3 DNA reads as TGCGCCAGCAGCCAAGATAAGGGTGGGGGGCTAGCCAAAAACATTCAGTACTTC. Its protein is CASSQDKGGGLAKNIQYF.